A selection of T cell receptor beta chains follows, all from one sample in a study of cytotoxic CD8 clonotypes in ibrutinib-treated CLL. TCRdb keeps only in-frame clones here, not all; method: immunoSEQ multiplex PCR. Of just over 200,000 clones listed, over 65% are singletons. The specimen was PBMCs, collected after 12 months of ibrutinib treatment. The receptors originated from a human donor with chronic lymphocytic leukemia. Each CDR3 is given with its conserved first and last residue. The order of the fields is V gene, J gene, clone size, D gene, CDR3 DNA, CDR3 protein. The D gene is left open where the match is weak. Clone sizes are given selectively: once, few, many, or a class where the clone is expanded.

V: TRBV6-5
J: TRBJ1-5
size: few
D: TRBD1
DNA: TGTGCCAGCAGCTTTCGACAGGGGAGCAATCAGCCCCAGCATTTT
CDR3: CASSFRQGSNQPQHF

V: TRBV9
J: TRBJ1-1
size: once
D: -
DNA: TGTGCCAGCAGCGTAGTAAGTCGGGCGAACACTGAAGCTTTCTTT
CDR3: CASSVVSRANTEAFF

V: TRBV5-8
J: TRBJ1-2
size: -
D: TRBD1
DNA: TGTGCCAGCAGCCGCAGCCCCGGGACAGGGGGCCGCTATGGCTACACCTTC
CDR3: CASSRSPGTGGRYGYTF

V: TRBV30
J: TRBJ2-3
size: -
D: TRBD2
DNA: TGTGCCTGTAGTGGGCTAGCGGGTTTCGTCACAGATACGCAGTATTTT
CDR3: CACSGLAGFVTDTQYF

V: TRBV15
J: TRBJ1-5
size: once
D: -
DNA: TGTGCCACCAGCAGACCAGGGGCAGACGCTTTACAACCCCAGCATTTT
CDR3: CATSRPGADALQPQHF

V: TRBV5-1
J: TRBJ2-7
size: -
D: -
DNA: TGCGCCAGCAGCTTGTTCGAGGGACGGTCCTCCTACGAGCAGTACTTC
CDR3: CASSLFEGRSSYEQYF

V: TRBV30
J: TRBJ1-4
size: -
D: -
DNA: TGTGCCTGCACAGGAGTGCTAGGTGAAAAACTGTTTTTT
CDR3: CACTGVLGEKLFF

V: TRBV30
J: TRBJ2-2
size: -
D: -
DNA: TGTGCCTGGAGTTCATTTGACAGGTCGAACACCGGGGAGCTGTTTTTT
CDR3: CAWSSFDRSNTGELFF

V: TRBV11-2
J: TRBJ2-1
size: once
D: -
DNA: TGTGCCAGCAGCCGGAGGGTTTGGCCCTACAATGAGCAGTTCTTC
CDR3: CASSRRVWPYNEQFF

V: TRBV6-5
J: TRBJ1-3
size: -
D: -
DNA: TGTGCCAGCAGTTACTCGACTCAGGGCTCTGGAAACACCATATATTTT
CDR3: CASSYSTQGSGNTIYF

V: TRBV6-5
J: TRBJ1-1
size: -
D: -
DNA: TGTGCCAGCAGTTTGCGGTTTGTGAACACTGAAGCTTTCTTT
CDR3: CASSLRFVNTEAFF

V: TRBV28
J: TRBJ1-3
size: -
D: -
DNA: TGTGCCAGCAGCCTCCGACTCCTGAGCTCTGGAAACACCATATATTTT
CDR3: CASSLRLLSSGNTIYF

V: TRBV30
J: TRBJ2-3
size: -
D: -
DNA: TGTGCCTGGGACAGAACGACAGATACGCAGTATTTT
CDR3: CAWDRTTDTQYF

V: TRBV28
J: TRBJ2-3
size: -
D: -
DNA: TGTGCCAGCAATCGGGTTAACACAGATACGCAGTATTTT
CDR3: CASNRVNTDTQYF

V: TRBV18
J: TRBJ2-2
size: few
D: -
DNA: TGTGCCAGCTCAGTGGGACTCAACACCGGGGAGCTGTTTTTT
CDR3: CASSVGLNTGELFF

V: TRBV29-1
J: TRBJ2-1
size: -
D: TRBD1
DNA: TGCAGCGGGACAGGGGACAATGAGCAGTTCTTC
CDR3: CSGTGDNEQFF

V: TRBV20-1
J: TRBJ2-1
size: -
D: -
DNA: TGCAGTGCTTATAGAGGGGGTGAGCAGTTCTTC
CDR3: CSAYRGGEQFF

V: TRBV5-6
J: TRBJ2-5
size: once
D: -
DNA: TGTGCCAGCAGCTCCGACTTTTTGGGGTGGGAGACCCAGTACTTC
CDR3: CASSSDFLGWETQYF

V: TRBV29-1
J: TRBJ2-1
size: -
D: -
DNA: TGCAGCGTTGTCAGGGCCAACTACAATGAGCAGTTCTTC
CDR3: CSVVRANYNEQFF

V: TRBV5-1
J: TRBJ2-7
size: -
D: -
DNA: TGCGCCAGCAGCCGGGAAACGGGAATTTACGAGCAGTACTTC
CDR3: CASSRETGIYEQYF

V: TRBV5-1
J: TRBJ2-3
size: -
D: -
DNA: TGCGCCAGCAGCTTGGTCGTGGGAGGCACAGATACGCAGTATTTT
CDR3: CASSLVVGGTDTQYF

V: TRBV4-2
J: TRBJ2-7
size: -
D: TRBD1
DNA: TGTGCCAGCATCGAGTGGACAGGTGCCTCCTACGAGCAGTACTTC
CDR3: CASIEWTGASYEQYF

V: TRBV7-2
J: TRBJ2-1
size: -
D: -
DNA: TGTGCCAGCAGCAACCTGGTATATGAGCAGTTCTTC
CDR3: CASSNLVYEQFF

V: TRBV29-1
J: TRBJ2-7
size: -
D: -
DNA: TGCAGCGTTGCGAGGTCTAACTACGAGCAGTACTTC
CDR3: CSVARSNYEQYF

V: TRBV5-1
J: TRBJ1-1
size: -
D: TRBD1
DNA: TGCGCCAGCAGCACACGTCAGGGGACAGCTTTAAGCAGGAACACTGAAGCTTTCTTT
CDR3: CASSTRQGTALSRNTEAFF

V: TRBV30
J: TRBJ2-3
size: -
D: TRBD2
DNA: TGTGCCTGGACCAGAGCGGGGGCCTCGGATACGCAGTATTTT
CDR3: CAWTRAGASDTQYF

V: TRBV19
J: TRBJ1-3
size: -
D: -
DNA: TGTGCCAGTAGTCCCCGAGAGGGATCGGTCTCTGGAAACACCATATATTTT
CDR3: CASSPREGSVSGNTIYF

V: TRBV30
J: TRBJ1-3
size: -
D: -
DNA: TGTGCCTGGAGTGCCGTTGGGGGGCGCTGGGATTCTGGAAACACCATATATTTT
CDR3: CAWSAVGGRWDSGNTIYF

V: TRBV6-4
J: TRBJ2-3
size: -
D: TRBD1
DNA: TGTGCCAGCAGTGACGGAGGACAGGGGGATGCAGATACGCAGTATTTT
CDR3: CASSDGGQGDADTQYF

V: TRBV30
J: TRBJ1-6
size: few
D: -
DNA: TGTGCCTGGAGTGGCACAGGTAATTATAATTCACCCCTCCACTTT
CDR3: CAWSGTGNYNSPLHF

V: TRBV2
J: TRBJ2-7
size: -
D: TRBD1
DNA: TGTGCCAGCAGAGACGGATCCGGGACAGTACCATACGAGCAGTACTTC
CDR3: CASRDGSGTVPYEQYF

V: TRBV7-2
J: TRBJ2-4
size: -
D: -
DNA: TGTGCCAGCAGCGTTGGGAGCATAAACATTCAGTACTTC
CDR3: CASSVGSINIQYF

V: TRBV5-1
J: TRBJ2-7
size: few
D: -
DNA: TGCGCCAGCAGCTTGTCTGAGAGAATCTCCTACGAGCAGTACTTC
CDR3: CASSLSERISYEQYF

V: TRBV30
J: TRBJ1-2
size: -
D: -
DNA: TGTGCCTGGAGTCACGGGGGTAGTTTGGCTGGCTACACCTTC
CDR3: CAWSHGGSLAGYTF

V: TRBV7-6
J: TRBJ1-2
size: -
D: -
DNA: TGTGCCAGCAGCTTTCAGGGGACAACTACCGGGGTTGGCTACACCTTC
CDR3: CASSFQGTTTGVGYTF

V: TRBV18
J: TRBJ1-6
size: -
D: -
DNA: TGTGCCAGCTCCCCTAACTCGAGCCCTCCCCTCCACTTT
CDR3: CASSPNSSPPLHF

V: TRBV5-1
J: TRBJ2-5
size: -
D: TRBD2
DNA: TGCGCCAGCAGCCGCGGGACTAGCGGGACGGAAGAGACCCAGTACTTC
CDR3: CASSRGTSGTEETQYF

V: TRBV19
J: TRBJ1-6
size: few
D: -
DNA: TGTGCCAGTAGTACCTACGATCAACCCCTCCACTTT
CDR3: CASSTYDQPLHF

V: TRBV29-1
J: TRBJ1-5
size: -
D: -
DNA: TGCAGCGTCGGCGACAGGAGCAATCAGCCCCAGCATTTT
CDR3: CSVGDRSNQPQHF

V: TRBV5-4
J: TRBJ1-2
size: -
D: -
DNA: TGTGCCAGCAGCTTGGACCCAGCCAGGGCAGACTATGGCTACACCTTC
CDR3: CASSLDPARADYGYTF

V: TRBV14
J: TRBJ1-3
size: few
D: -
DNA: TGTGCCACCGAGATTGACACCATATATTTT
CDR3: CATEIDTIYF

V: TRBV6-1
J: TRBJ2-3
size: -
D: -
DNA: TGTGCCAGCAGACGCACAGCGGCCACCACAGATACGCAGTATTTT
CDR3: CASRRTAATTDTQYF

V: TRBV9
J: TRBJ2-1
size: -
D: -
DNA: TGTGCCAGCAGCCCGGATTCCGGGACTTACAATGAGCAGTTCTTC
CDR3: CASSPDSGTYNEQFF

V: TRBV10-2
J: TRBJ2-7
size: -
D: TRBD2
DNA: TGCGCCAGCAGTTATCCTAGCCTAGCGGGAGGGCCCAACGAGCAGTACTTC
CDR3: CASSYPSLAGGPNEQYF